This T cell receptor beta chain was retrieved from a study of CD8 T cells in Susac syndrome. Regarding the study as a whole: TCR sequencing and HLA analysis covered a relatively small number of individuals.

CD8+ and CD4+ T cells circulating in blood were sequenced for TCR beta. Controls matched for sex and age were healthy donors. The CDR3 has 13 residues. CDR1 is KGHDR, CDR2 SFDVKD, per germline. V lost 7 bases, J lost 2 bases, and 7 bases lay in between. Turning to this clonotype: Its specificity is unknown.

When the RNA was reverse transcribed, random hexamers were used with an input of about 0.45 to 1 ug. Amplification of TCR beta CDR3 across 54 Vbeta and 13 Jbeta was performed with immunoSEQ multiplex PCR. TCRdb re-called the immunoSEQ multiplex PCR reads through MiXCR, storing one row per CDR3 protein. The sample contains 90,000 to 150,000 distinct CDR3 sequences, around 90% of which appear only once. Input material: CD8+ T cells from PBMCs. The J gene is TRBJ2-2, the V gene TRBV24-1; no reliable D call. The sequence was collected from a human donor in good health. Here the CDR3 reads CATSRTNTGELFF. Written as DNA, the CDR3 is TGTGCCACCAGCCGTACCAACACCGGGGAGCTGTTTTTT.